This T cell receptor (beta chain) was observed in a study of cytomegalovirus exposure and HLA in healthy donors. The PCR had 60 Vbeta and 13 Jbeta primers. Clones were read by immunoSEQ multiplex PCR, and TCRdb kept only the in-frame ones, dropping some. The sample has around 170,000 clones; 65% to 85% are singletons. V was pared by 1 base and J by 4 bases, with 9 bases of the junction left unmatched. The CDR3 runs to 15 residues. CDR1 and CDR2 from the germline V gene are GTSNPN and SVGIG (reference sequence). Findings and caveats of the study: In an earlier analysis, about 87% or about 30%: the productive usage of most TCR beta V segments.

Note on this clone: Its target is not known.

The receptor was derived from a girl aged 5-17 years in good health and CMV-seropositive. What was sequenced was PBMCs. The gene calls are TRBV30 and TRBJ2-7; 8 positions agree with TRBD1. The CDR3 loop is CAWSARRQGPYEQYF. Written as DNA, the CDR3 is TGTGCCTGGAGTGCGAGGAGACAGGGGCCGTACGAGCAGTACTTC.